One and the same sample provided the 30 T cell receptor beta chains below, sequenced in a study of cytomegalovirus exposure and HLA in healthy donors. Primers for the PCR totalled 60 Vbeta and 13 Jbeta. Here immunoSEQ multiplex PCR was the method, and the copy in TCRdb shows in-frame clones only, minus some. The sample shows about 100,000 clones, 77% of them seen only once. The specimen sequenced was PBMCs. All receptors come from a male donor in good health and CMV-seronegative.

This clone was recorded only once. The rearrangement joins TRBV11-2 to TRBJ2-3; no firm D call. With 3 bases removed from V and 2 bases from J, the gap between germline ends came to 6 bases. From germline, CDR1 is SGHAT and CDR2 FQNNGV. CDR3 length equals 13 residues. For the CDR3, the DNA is TGTGCCAGCAGCTTCCCAAACACAGATACGCAGTATTTT. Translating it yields CASSFPNTDTQYF.

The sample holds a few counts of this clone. CDR3 in DNA: TGTGCCAGCAGTTTTTCCCGGGGAACTGAAGCTTTCTTT. Residues: CASSFSRGTEAFF. V is TRBV6-6 and J is TRBJ1-1; unclear D gene. CDR3 length: 13 residues. V shed 4 bases and J shed 5 bases, with 11 bases lying between them. Germline CDR1 MNHNY, CDR2 SVGAGI (reference sequence).

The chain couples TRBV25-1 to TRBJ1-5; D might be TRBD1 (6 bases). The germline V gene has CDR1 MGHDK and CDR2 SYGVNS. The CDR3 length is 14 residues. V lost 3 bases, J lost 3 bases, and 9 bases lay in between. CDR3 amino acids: CASSDRGFNQPQHF. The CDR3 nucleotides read TGTGCCAGCAGTGACAGGGGATTCAATCAGCCCCAGCATTTT.

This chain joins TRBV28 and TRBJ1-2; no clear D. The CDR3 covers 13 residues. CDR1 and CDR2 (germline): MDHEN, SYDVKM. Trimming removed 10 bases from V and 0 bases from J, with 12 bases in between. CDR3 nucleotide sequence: TGTGCCATCCAACGGGGAGCTAACTATGGCTACACCTTC. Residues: CAIQRGANYGYTF.

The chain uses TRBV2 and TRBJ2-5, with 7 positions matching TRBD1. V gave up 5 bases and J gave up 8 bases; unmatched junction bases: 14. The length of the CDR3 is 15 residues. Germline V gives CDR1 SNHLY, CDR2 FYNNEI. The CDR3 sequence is CASSHPMRGQGTQYF. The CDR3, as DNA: TGTGCCAGCAGTCACCCAATGAGGGGGCAAGGTACCCAGTACTTC.

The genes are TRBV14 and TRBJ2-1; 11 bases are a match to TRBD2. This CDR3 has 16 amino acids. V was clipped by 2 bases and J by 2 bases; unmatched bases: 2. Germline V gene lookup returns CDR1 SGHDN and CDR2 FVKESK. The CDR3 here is CASSQKGLAAYNEQFF. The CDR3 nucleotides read TGTGCCAGCAGCCAAAAGGGACTAGCGGCCTACAATGAGCAGTTCTTC.

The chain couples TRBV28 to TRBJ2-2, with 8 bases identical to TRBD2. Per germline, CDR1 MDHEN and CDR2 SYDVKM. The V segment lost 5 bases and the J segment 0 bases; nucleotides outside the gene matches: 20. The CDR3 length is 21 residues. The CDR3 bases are TGTGCCAGCAGTCCCCAACCGACTAGCGTGACTCCTAGATCGAACACCGGGGAGCTGTTTTTT. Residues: CASSPQPTSVTPRSNTGELFF.

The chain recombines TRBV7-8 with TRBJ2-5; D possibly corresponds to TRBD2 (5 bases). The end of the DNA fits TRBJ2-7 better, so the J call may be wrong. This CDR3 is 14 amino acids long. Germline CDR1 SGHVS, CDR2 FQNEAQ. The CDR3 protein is CASSLDAGPYEQYF. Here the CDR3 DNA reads TGTGCCAGCAGCTTGGACGCGGGCCCCTACGAGCAGTACTTC.

In DNA, the CDR3 is TGTGCCAGCAGCTCGGGACTAGTGTTCTTC. It translates to CASSSGLVFF. V usage is TRBV7-8 and J usage is TRBJ2-1; 8 nucleotides agree with TRBD2. The CDR3 has 10 residues. In germline, CDR1 is SGHVS, CDR2 FQNEAQ. J lost 15 bases, V lost 4 bases, and 2 bases had no gene match. Using reference TRBV7-8 and TRBJ2-1 for the parts outside the CDR3, the full variable domain is GAGVSQSPRYKVAKRGQDVALRCDPISGHVSLFWYQQALGQGPEFLTYFQNEAQLDKSGLPSDRFFAERPEGSVSTLKIQRTQQEDSAVYLCASSSGLVFFGPGTRLTVL.

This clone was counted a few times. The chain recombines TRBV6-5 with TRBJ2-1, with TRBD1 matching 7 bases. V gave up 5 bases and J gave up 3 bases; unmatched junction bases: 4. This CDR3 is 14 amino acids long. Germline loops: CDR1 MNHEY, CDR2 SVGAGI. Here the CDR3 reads CASSHRDSYNEQFF. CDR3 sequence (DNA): TGTGCCAGCAGTCACCGGGACAGCTACAATGAGCAGTTCTTC.

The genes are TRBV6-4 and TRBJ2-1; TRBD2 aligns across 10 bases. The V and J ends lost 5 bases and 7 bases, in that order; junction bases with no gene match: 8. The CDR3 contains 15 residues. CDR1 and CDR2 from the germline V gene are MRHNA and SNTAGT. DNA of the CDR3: TGTGCCAGCAGTCCCCTAGCGGGAGCGTTGAATGAGCAGTTCTTC. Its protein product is CASSPLAGALNEQFF.

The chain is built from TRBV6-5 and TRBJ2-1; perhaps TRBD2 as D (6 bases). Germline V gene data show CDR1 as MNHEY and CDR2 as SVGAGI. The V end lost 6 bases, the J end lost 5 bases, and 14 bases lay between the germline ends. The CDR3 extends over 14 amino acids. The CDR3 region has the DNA TGTGCCAGCAGACGAACGGAGGGGCACAATGAGCAGTTCTTC. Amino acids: CASRRTEGHNEQFF.

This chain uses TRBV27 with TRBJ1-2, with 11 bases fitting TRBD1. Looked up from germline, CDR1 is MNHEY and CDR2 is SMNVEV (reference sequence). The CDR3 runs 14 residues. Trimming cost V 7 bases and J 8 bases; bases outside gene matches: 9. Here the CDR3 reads CASTLSWDRGGYTF. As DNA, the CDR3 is TGTGCCAGCACCCTCTCCTGGGACAGGGGGGGCTACACCTTC.

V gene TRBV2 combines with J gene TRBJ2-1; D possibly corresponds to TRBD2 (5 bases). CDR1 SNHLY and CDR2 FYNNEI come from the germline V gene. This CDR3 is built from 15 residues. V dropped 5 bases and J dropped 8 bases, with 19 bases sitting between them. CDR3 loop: CASSSAGMGFHEQFF. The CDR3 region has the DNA TGTGCCAGCAGTTCGGCGGGTATGGGGTTTCATGAGCAGTTCTTC.

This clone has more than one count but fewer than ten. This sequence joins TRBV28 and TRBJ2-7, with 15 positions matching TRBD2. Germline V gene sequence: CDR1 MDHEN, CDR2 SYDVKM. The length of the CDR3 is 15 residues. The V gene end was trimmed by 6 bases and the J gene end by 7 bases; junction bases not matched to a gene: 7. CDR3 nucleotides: TGTGCCAGCAGCCGGACTAGCGGGAGGGCGGGTGAGCAGTACTTC. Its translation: CASSRTSGRAGEQYF.

CDR3 DNA sequence: TGTGCCAGCAGCTCGCGACTAGCGGGAGGCCAAGAGACCCAGTACTTC. This sequence encodes CASSSRLAGGQETQYF. The chain combines TRBV5-8 with TRBJ2-5; 13 bases align to TRBD2. CDR1 SGHTS and CDR2 YDEGEE come from the germline V gene. The junction had 3 bases not matched to a gene; V was cut back by 3 bases and J by 1 base. This CDR3 has 16 amino acids.

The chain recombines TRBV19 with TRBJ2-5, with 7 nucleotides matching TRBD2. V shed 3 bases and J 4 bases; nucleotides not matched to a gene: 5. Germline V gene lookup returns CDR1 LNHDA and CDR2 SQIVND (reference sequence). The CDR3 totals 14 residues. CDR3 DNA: TGTGCCAGTAGTATCACTAGCGTACGAGAGACCCAGTACTTC. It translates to CASSITSVRETQYF. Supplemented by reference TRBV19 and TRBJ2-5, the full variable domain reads DGGITQSPKYLFRKEGQNVTLSCEQNLNHDAMYWYRQDPGQGLRLIYYSQIVNDFQKGDIAEGYSVSREKKESFPLTVTSAQKNPTAFYLCASSITSVRETQYFGPGTRLLVL.

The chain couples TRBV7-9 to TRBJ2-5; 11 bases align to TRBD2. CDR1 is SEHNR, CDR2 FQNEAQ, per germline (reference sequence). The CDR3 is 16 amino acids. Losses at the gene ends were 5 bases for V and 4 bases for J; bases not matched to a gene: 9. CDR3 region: CASSALLAGEGETQYF. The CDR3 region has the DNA TGTGCCAGCAGCGCCTTACTAGCGGGAGAGGGAGAGACCCAGTACTTC.

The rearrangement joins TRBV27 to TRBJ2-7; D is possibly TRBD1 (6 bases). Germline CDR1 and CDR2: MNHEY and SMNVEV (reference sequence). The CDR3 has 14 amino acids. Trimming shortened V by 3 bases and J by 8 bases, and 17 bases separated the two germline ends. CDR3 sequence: CASSFQGQVRKQYF. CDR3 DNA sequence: TGTGCCAGCAGTTTCCAGGGACAAGTTAGGAAGCAGTACTTC.

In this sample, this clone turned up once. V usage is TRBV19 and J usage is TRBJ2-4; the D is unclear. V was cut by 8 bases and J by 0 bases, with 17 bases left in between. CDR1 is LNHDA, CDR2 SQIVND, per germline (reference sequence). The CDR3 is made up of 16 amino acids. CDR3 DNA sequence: TGTGCCAGTTCCCCCGAGCCGAGGCTAGCCAAAAACATTCAGTACTTC. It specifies CASSPEPRLAKNIQYF.

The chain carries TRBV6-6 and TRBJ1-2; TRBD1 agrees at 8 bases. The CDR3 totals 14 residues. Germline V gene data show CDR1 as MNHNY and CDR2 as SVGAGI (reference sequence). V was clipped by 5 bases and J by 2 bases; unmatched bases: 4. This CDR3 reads CASSTGGINYGYTF. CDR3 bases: TGTGCCAGCAGTACAGGGGGGATAAACTATGGCTACACCTTC.

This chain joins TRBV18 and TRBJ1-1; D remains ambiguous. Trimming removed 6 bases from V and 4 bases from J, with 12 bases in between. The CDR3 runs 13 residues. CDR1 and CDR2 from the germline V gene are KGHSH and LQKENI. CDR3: CASSRQEGTEAFF. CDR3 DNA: TGTGCCAGCTCCCGCCAGGAGGGCACTGAAGCTTTCTTT.

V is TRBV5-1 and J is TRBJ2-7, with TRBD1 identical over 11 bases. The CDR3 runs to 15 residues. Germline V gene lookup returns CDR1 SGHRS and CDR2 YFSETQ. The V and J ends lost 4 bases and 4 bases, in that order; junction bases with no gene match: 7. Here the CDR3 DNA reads TGCGCCAGCAGCATATCCGGGACAGGGGGATACGAGCAGTACTTC. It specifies CASSISGTGGYEQYF. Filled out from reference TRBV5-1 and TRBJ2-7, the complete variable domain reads KAGVTQTPRYLIKTRGQQVTLSCSPISGHRSVSWYQQTPGQGLQFLFEYFSETQRNKGNFPGRFSGRQFSNSRSEMNVSTLELGDSALYLCASSISGTGGYEQYFGPGTRLTVT.

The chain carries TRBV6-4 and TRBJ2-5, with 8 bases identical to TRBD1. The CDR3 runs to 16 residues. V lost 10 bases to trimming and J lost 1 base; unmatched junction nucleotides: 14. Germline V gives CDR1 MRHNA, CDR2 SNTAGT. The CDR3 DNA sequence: TGTGCCACCGGACCAACAGGGGGAATCTTCCAAGAGACCCAGTACTTC. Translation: CATGPTGGIFQETQYF.

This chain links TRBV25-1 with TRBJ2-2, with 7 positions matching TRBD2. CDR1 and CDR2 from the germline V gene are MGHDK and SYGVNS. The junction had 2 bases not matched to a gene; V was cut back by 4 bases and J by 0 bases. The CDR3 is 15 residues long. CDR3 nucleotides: TGTGCCAGCAGTGTCGGGACTACGAACACCGGGGAGCTGTTTTTT. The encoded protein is CASSVGTTNTGELFF.

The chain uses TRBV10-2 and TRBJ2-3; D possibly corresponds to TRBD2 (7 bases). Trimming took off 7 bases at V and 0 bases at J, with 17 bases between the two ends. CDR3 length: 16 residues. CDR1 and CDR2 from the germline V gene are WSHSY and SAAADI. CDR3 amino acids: CASTPRGAASTDTQYF. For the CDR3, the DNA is TGCGCCAGCACCCCCCGGGGGGCCGCTAGCACAGATACGCAGTATTTT.

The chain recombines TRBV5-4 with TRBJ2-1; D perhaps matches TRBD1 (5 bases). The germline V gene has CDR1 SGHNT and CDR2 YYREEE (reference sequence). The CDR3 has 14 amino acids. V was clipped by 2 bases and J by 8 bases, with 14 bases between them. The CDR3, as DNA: TGTGCCAGCAGCTTCTCGACAGTAGGGCATGAGCAGTTCTTC. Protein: CASSFSTVGHEQFF.

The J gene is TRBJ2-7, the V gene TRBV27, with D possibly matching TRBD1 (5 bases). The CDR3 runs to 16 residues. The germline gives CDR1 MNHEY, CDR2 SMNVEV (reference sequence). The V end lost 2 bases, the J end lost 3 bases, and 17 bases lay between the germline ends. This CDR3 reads CASSLRGALGFYEQYF. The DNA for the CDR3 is TGTGCCAGCAGTTTAAGGGGCGCTTTGGGGTTCTACGAGCAGTACTTC.

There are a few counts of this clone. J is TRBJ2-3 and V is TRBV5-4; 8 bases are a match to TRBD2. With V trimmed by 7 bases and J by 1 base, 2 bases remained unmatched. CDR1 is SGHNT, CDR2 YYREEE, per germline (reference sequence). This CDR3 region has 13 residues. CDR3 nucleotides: TGTGCCAGCTGGCGGGAGGGCACAGATACGCAGTATTTT. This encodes CASWREGTDTQYF.

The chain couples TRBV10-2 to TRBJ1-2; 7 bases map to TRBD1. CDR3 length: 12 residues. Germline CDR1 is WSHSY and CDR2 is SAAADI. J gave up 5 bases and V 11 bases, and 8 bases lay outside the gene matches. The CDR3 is CARLGQTYGYTF. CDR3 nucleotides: TGCGCCCGCCTGGGACAGACATATGGCTACACCTTC.